The rows below give T cell receptor beta chains drawn from one sample of a study of a mutant IDH1 vaccine in newly diagnosed glioma. These receptors have no identified antigens. Measured with immunoSEQ multiplex PCR; TCRdb has only the in-frame clones, and not every one. This table has tens of thousands of clones, approximately 77% appearing once. The specimen was PBMCs, collected from a glioma patient whose treatment included an IDH1 peptide vaccine. These receptors were obtained from a man aged 25 to 40 with glioma. The conserved cysteine and the conserved F or W are not part of the CDR3 here. Fields, in order: J gene, V gene, CDR3 protein.

TRBJ1-1 | TRBV19 | ASSSGRLEAF
TRBJ2-1 | TRBV15 | ATSRDQANEQF
TRBJ2-1 | TRBV6-5 | ASSYSIGGANNEQF
TRBJ1-2 | TRBV6-5 | ASSGDTEANYGYT
TRBJ1-2 | TRBV5-1 | ASSLAGGDGYT
TRBJ1-3 | TRBV11-3 | ASSLAGTGNTIY
TRBJ2-4 | TRBV11-2 | ASSPERGWRTKNIQY
TRBJ2-5 | TRBV15 | ATSSRQGAETQY
TRBJ1-1 | TRBV30 | AWSKSDRSWMNTEAF
TRBJ2-7 | TRBV28 | ASSSTSGSPYEQY
TRBJ1-4 | TRBV18 | ASSLLGGMTNEKLF
TRBJ1-1 | TRBV10-3 | AISEFKGDTEAF
TRBJ2-3 | TRBV7-9 | ASSLDASGPSTDTQY
TRBJ1-1 | TRBV29-1 | SVAGQGGVNTEAF
TRBJ1-5 | TRBV10-3 | AISEGGGNQPQH
TRBJ1-4 | TRBV5-4 | ASSLVRRGFNEKLF
TRBJ2-1 | TRBV19 | ASSIAIGLAGNYNEQF
TRBJ2-3 | TRBV6-4 | ASSDSGTSGTDTQY
TRBJ2-7 | TRBV28 | ASSPSTSGSYEQY